What follows is one T cell receptor beta chain and its context. Its antigen is unidentified. A sample-barcoded 5' primer and a J-beta primer mix were used in a second PCR of roughly 7 to 12 cycles. MiXCR, applied by TCRdb to the 5' RACE reads, yields one record per CDR3 protein. Of over 600,000 distinct CDR3 sequences detected, about half appear once; the ten largest clones hold about a sixth. This sample was taken from a study of blood T cells in healthy people across ages. General observations from the study: Per million T cells, the diversity of TCR beta decreased roughly linearly as age advanced.

J gave up 6 bases and V 1 base, and 1 base lay outside the gene matches. Germline V gene data show CDR1 as KGHDR and CDR2 as SFDVKD. This CDR3 contains 16 residues. The chain links TRBV24-1 to TRBJ2-2; TRBD2 matches at 13 bases. This TCR derives from a man at least 80 years old in good health. The sample was blood. Written as DNA, the CDR3 is TGTGCCACCAGTGATTTTGGACTAGCGGGAGCCGGGGAGCTGTTTTTT. Translated, it gives CATSDFGLAGAGELFF.